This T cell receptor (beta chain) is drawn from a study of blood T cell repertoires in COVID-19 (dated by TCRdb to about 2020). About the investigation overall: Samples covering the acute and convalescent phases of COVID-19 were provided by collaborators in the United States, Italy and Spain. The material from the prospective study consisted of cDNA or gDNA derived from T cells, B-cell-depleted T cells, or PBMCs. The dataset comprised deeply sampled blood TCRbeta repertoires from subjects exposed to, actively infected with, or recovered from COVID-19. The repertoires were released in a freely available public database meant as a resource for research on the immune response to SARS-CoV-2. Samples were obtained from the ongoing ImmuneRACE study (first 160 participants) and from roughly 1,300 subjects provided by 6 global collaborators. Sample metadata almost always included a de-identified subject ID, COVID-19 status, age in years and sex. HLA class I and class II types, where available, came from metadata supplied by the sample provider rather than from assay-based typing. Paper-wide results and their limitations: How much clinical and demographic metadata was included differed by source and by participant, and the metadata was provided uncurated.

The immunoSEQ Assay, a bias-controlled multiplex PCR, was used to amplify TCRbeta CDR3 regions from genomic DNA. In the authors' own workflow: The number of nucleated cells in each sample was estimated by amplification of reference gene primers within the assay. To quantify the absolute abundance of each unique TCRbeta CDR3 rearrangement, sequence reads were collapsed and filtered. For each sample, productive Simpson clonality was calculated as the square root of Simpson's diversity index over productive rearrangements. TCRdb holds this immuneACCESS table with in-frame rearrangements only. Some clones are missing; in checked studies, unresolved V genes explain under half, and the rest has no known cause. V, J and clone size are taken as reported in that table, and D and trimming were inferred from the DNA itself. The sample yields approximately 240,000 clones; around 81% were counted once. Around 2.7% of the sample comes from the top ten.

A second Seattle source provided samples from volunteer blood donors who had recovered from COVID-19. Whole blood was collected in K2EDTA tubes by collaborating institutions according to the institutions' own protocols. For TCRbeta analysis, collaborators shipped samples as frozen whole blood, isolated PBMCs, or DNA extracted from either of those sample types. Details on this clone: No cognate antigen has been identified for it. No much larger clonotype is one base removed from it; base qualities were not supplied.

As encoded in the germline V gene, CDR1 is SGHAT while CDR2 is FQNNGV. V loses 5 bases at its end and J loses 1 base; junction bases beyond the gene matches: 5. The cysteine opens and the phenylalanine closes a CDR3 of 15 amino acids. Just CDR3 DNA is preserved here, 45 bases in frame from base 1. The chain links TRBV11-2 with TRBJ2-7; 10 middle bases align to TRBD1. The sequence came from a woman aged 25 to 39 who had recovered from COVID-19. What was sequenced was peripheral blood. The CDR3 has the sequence CASSGGQGISYEQYF. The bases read TGTGCCAGCAGCGGGGGACAGGGGATATCCTACGAGCAGTACTTC.